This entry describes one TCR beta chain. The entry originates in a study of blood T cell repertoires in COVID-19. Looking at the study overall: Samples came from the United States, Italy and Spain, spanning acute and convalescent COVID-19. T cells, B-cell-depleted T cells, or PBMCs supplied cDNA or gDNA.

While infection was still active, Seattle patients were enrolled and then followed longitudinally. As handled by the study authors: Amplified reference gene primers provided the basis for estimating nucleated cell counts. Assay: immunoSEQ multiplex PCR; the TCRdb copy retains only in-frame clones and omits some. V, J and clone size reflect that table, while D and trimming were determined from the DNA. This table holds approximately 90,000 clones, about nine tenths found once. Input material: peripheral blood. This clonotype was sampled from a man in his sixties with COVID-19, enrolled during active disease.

The CDR3 here is CASSLNGRANNEQFF. The CDR3 coding sequence is TGTGCCAGCAGCTTAAACGGGAGGGCCAACAATGAGCAGTTCTTC. The gene calls are TRBV7-3 and TRBJ2-1, with 8 bases identical to TRBD2. The V gene end was trimmed by 1 base and the J gene end by 5 bases; junction bases not matched to a gene: 4. Germline-derived CDR1 and CDR2 are SGHTA and FQGTGA. The CDR3 length is 15 residues.